Shown below are 28 T cell receptor beta chains from a single sample sequenced in a study of cytomegalovirus exposure and HLA in healthy donors. Repertoires were generated with immunoSEQ multiplex PCR, while TCRdb's copy carries only in-frame clones and drops some. The sample comprises approximately 140,000 clones, around 87% of which are singletons, and just over 8.5% rests with the top ten. Sequencing input: PBMCs. These TCRs come from a man aged 18 to 35 in good health and CMV-seropositive.

The chain links TRBV27 to TRBJ1-5, with D perhaps matching TRBD1 (6 bases). CDR1 MNHEY and CDR2 SMNVEV come from the germline V gene (reference sequence). The ends were cut back, 5 bases at V and 6 bases at J, with 17 bases in the middle. This CDR3 has 15 amino acids. CDR3 coding DNA: TGTGCCAGCAGTCCGACAGGTCTTCTGGGTCAGCCCCAGCATTTT. Its translation is CASSPTGLLGQPQHF.

A few counts support this clone. The rearrangement links TRBV6-1 to TRBJ1-5, with D hard to call. Germline CDR1 is MNHNS and CDR2 is SASEGT. The CDR3 totals 17 residues. V shed 3 bases and J shed 0 bases, with 15 bases lying between them. Here the CDR3 DNA reads TGTGCCAGCAGTGATGTCGGCGACATTCATAGCAATCAGCCCCAGCATTTT. Its protein product is CASSDVGDIHSNQPQHF.

This clone was seen a single time. The gene calls are TRBV19 and TRBJ1-2, with 8 nucleotides matching TRBD1. CDR1 and CDR2 (germline): LNHDA, SQIVND (reference sequence). V was clipped by 8 bases and J by 5 bases; unmatched bases: 7. The CDR3 sequence is 13 residues long. In nucleotides, the CDR3 is TGTGCCAGTGCCGAGACAGGGGAGTATGGCTACACCTTC. It codes for CASAETGEYGYTF.

The V and J genes are TRBV25-1 and TRBJ1-6; D perhaps matches TRBD1 (6 bases). With 8 bases removed from V and 4 bases from J, the gap between germline ends came to 21 bases. This CDR3 contains 17 residues. Per the germline V gene, CDR1 is MGHDK and CDR2 is SYGVNS. CDR3: CASRPGRGAGYNSPLHF. The CDR3 DNA sequence: TGTGCCAGCCGCCCAGGGAGGGGGGCCGGTTATAATTCACCCCTCCACTTT.

The chain links TRBV4-1 to TRBJ2-5; 12 bases agree with TRBD2. Looked up from germline, CDR1 is MGHRA and CDR2 is YSYEKL. The CDR3 spans 16 residues. Trimming took 0 bases from V and 6 from J; bases not matched to a gene: 5. DNA for the CDR3: TGCGCCAGCAGCCAAGAGCTAGCGGGAGGGCTTCAGACCCAGTACTTC. Translated: CASSQELAGGLQTQYF.

This chain's CDR3 is CASSDGDRVGYGYTF. In DNA form, the CDR3 reads TGTGCCAGCAGTGATGGGGACAGGGTTGGCTATGGCTACACCTTC. V usage is TRBV2 and J usage is TRBJ1-2; the match to TRBD1 covers 9 bases. After removal of 3 bases from V and 4 bases from J, the junction contained 6 bases not matched to a gene. The CDR3 length is 15 residues. Germline V gene sequence: CDR1 SNHLY, CDR2 FYNNEI.

The CDR3 region is CASSGGTSDTQYF. DNA for the CDR3: TGTGCCAGCAGTGGCGGGACCTCGGATACGCAGTATTTT. The chain has TRBV9 and TRBJ2-3; a weak D match, TRBD2 (6 bases). Looked up from germline, CDR1 is SGDLS and CDR2 is YYNGEE. CDR3 length: 13 amino acids. Trimming took 5 bases from V and 6 from J, leaving 13 bases between them.

The chain couples TRBV10-3 to TRBJ1-5; TRBD1 might be the D (6 bases). Germline CDR1 ENHRY, CDR2 SYGVKD. V shed 3 bases and J shed 1 base, with 10 bases lying between them. The length of the CDR3 is 15 residues. The CDR3: CAISDQGTSNQPQHF. The CDR3 DNA reads as TGTGCCATCAGTGATCAGGGGACGAGCAATCAGCCCCAGCATTTT.

The chain joins TRBV6-1 to TRBJ2-7; the D gene is possibly TRBD1 (5 bases). Deletions cut 5 bases from V and 3 bases from J, with 11 bases between. CDR3 length: 13 residues. Germline-derived CDR1 and CDR2 are MNHNS and SASEGT. The CDR3 spells CASSLFGHYEQYF. The CDR3 DNA reads as TGTGCCAGCAGTCTCTTTGGACACTACGAGCAGTACTTC.

V gene TRBV11-2 combines with J gene TRBJ1-2; D may be TRBD1 (6 bases). The V end lost 5 bases, the J end lost 8 bases, and 15 bases lay between the germline ends. Germline V gene lookup returns CDR1 SGHAT and CDR2 FQNNGV. The CDR3 has 13 residues. The CDR3 protein is CASSRNRQGGYTF. CDR3 DNA: TGTGCCAGCAGCCGTAACAGGCAGGGGGGCTACACCTTC.

The chain combines TRBV19 with TRBJ2-7, with 9 bases aligning to TRBD1. CDR3 size: 15 residues. With 6 bases clipped from V and 2 bases from J, the junction kept 8 bases outside the gene matches. Germline values: CDR1 LNHDA, CDR2 SQIVND (reference sequence). CDR3 coding DNA: TGTGCCAGTAGCAAGTCCGACAGGGGGACCTACGAGCAGTACTTC. Translated, it gives CASSKSDRGTYEQYF.

This chain links TRBV5-1 with TRBJ2-7; D remains ambiguous. This CDR3 region has 13 residues. Germline-derived CDR1 and CDR2 are SGHRS and YFSETQ. Between the trimmed V and J ends, which lost 3 bases and 2 bases, there was a span of 9 bases. CDR3 residues: CASSSGSTYEQYF. The DNA for the CDR3 is TGCGCCAGCAGCTCCGGGTCCACCTACGAGCAGTACTTC.

This clone appeared once. The rearrangement joins TRBV4-2 to TRBJ2-7; TRBD1 matches 8 bases. The CDR3 has 16 residues. The germline gives CDR1 LGHNA, CDR2 YNFKEQ. Losses at the gene ends were 1 base for V and 2 bases for J; bases not matched to a gene: 7. CDR3 sequence: CASSQGPQGAAYEQYF. DNA for the CDR3: TGTGCCAGCAGCCAAGGCCCCCAGGGGGCTGCCTACGAGCAGTACTTC.

V usage is TRBV2 and J usage is TRBJ2-5; 8 positions agree with TRBD1. V lost 8 bases, J lost 2 bases, and 10 bases stayed unmatched. The CDR3 runs to 15 residues. Germline lookup yields CDR1 SNHLY and CDR2 FYNNEI. The CDR3 protein is CASRLRTGRQETQYF. CDR3 nucleotide sequence: TGTGCCAGCCGGTTGAGGACAGGGCGTCAAGAGACCCAGTACTTC. Based on the CDR3 plus reference TRBV2 and TRBJ2-5, the full variable domain is EPEVTQTPSHQVTQMGQEVILRCVPISNHLYFYWYRQILGQKVEFLVSFYNNEISEKSEIFDDQFSVERPDGSNFTLKIRSTKLEDSAMYFCASRLRTGRQETQYFGPGTRLLVL.

The chain recombines TRBV19 with TRBJ1-5; weak D call: TRBD1 (5 bases). Germline V gene sequence: CDR1 LNHDA, CDR2 SQIVND (reference sequence). V shed 7 bases and J shed 3 bases, with 16 bases lying between them. The CDR3 extends over 15 amino acids. The CDR3 bases are TGTGCCAGTACCCTGAGAGAAGGGGACAATCAGCCCCAGCATTTT. This encodes CASTLREGDNQPQHF.

This rearrangement joins TRBV4-1 to TRBJ1-1; no definite D call. Germline values: CDR1 MGHRA, CDR2 YSYEKL. The CDR3 has 14 amino acids. The V end lost 1 base, the J end lost 1 base, and 7 bases lay between the germline ends. The CDR3 nucleotides are TGCGCCAGCAGCCAAGTAGGAGGGAACACTGAAGCTTTCTTT. This sequence encodes CASSQVGGNTEAFF.

V and J are TRBV28 and TRBJ2-7, with D unclear. The CDR3 is made up of 15 amino acids. From germline, CDR1 is MDHEN and CDR2 SYDVKM. The germline V and J ends were trimmed by 4 bases and 3 bases, with 16 bases remaining between them. CDR3 sequence: CASSSYIYPHYEQYF. In nucleotides, the CDR3 is TGTGCCAGCAGTTCTTACATTTACCCCCACTACGAGCAGTACTTC.

V usage is TRBV12-5 and J usage is TRBJ2-2; no definite D call. V was cut by 0 bases and J by 6 bases, with 11 bases left in between. Germline assignment: CDR1 LGHNT and CDR2 FRNRAP. The CDR3 is made up of 15 amino acids. For the CDR3, the DNA is TGTGCTAGTGGTTTGGTACCCCGGAGCCCCGGGGAGCTGTTTTTT. It encodes CASGLVPRSPGELFF.

The chain links TRBV7-8 to TRBJ1-5; D call uncertain. Trimming cost V 5 bases and J 7 bases, with 15 bases left between them. Germline lookup yields CDR1 SGHVS and CDR2 FQNEAQ. This CDR3 comprises 14 residues. As DNA, the CDR3 is TGTGCCAGCAGCCAAACGGAGTATGGACAGCCCCAGCATTTT. Translating gives CASSQTEYGQPQHF.

As DNA, the CDR3 is TGTGCCAGCAGCGTAGATTCTAGCTGGGAGACCCAGTACTTC. The encoded protein is CASSVDSSWETQYF. The chain combines TRBV9 with TRBJ2-5; perhaps TRBD2 as D (5 bases). V lost 0 bases and J 5 bases, leaving 11 bases between the germline ends. Germline CDR1 SGDLS, CDR2 YYNGEE. The CDR3 consists of 14 residues. Drawing the rest from reference TRBV9 and TRBJ2-5, the complete variable domain is DSGVTQTPKHLITATGQRVTLRCSPRSGDLSVYWYQQSLDQGLQFLIQYYNGEERAKGNILERFSAQQFPDLHSELNLSSLELGDSALYFCASSVDSSWETQYFGPGTRLLVL.

About this clone: This specimen includes other DNA sequences encoding the same CDR3. The chain combines TRBV5-1 with TRBJ1-4; weak D call: TRBD1 (6 bases). Germline V gene sequence: CDR1 SGHRS, CDR2 YFSETQ. The CDR3 consists of 15 residues. Between the trimmed V and J ends, which lost 2 bases and 0 bases, there was a span of 8 bases. The CDR3 sequence: CASSLGGPTNEKLFF. CDR3 bases: TGCGCCAGCAGCTTAGGGGGTCCAACTAATGAAAAACTGTTTTTT.

V is TRBV5-1 and J is TRBJ2-2, with 7 bases that match TRBD1. The CDR3 is 14 residues long. Losses at the gene ends were 0 bases for V and 5 bases for J; bases not matched to a gene: 1. Germline V gene lookup returns CDR1 SGHRS and CDR2 YFSETQ. CDR3 amino acids: CASSLDRGTGELFF. The CDR3 DNA reads TGCGCCAGCAGCTTGGACAGGGGTACCGGGGAGCTGTTTTTT.

The chain recombines TRBV29-1 with TRBJ2-7; maybe TRBD1 (6 bases). The CDR3 runs to 13 residues. Germline CDR1 SQVTM, CDR2 ANQGSEA. Deletions cut 4 bases from V and 0 bases from J, with 10 bases between. The CDR3 DNA reads as TGCAGCGTTGGGGACACAAGCTCCTACGAGCAGTACTTC. It yields the protein CSVGDTSSYEQYF.

This chain joins TRBV6-1 and TRBJ1-2, with 10 bases identical to TRBD1. V was clipped by 5 bases and J by 12 bases; unmatched bases: 12. Germline CDR1 is MNHNS and CDR2 is SASEGT. The CDR3 length is 14 residues. DNA of the CDR3: TGTGCCAGCAGTCCCTCCGGGACAGGGGCCCGAGACACCTTC. This translates into CASSPSGTGARDTF.

The chain employs TRBV7-8 and TRBJ2-7; tentatively, D is TRBD2 (6 bases). V shed 1 base and J shed 5 bases, with 12 bases lying between them. Germline loops: CDR1 SGHVS, CDR2 FQNEAQ. The CDR3 extends over 14 amino acids. CDR3 nucleotide sequence: TGTGCCAGCAGCTTAGAGGGAGGTATCCACGAGCAGTACTTC. Translation: CASSLEGGIHEQYF. Using reference TRBV7-8 and TRBJ2-7 for the parts outside the CDR3, the full variable domain is GAGVSQSPRYKVAKRGQDVALRCDPISGHVSLFWYQQALGQGPEFLTYFQNEAQLDKSGLPSDRFFAERPEGSVSTLKIQRTQQEDSAVYLCASSLEGGIHEQYFGPGTRLTVT.

V gene TRBV6-5 combines with J gene TRBJ1-2; 7 bases are shared with TRBD1. The V and J ends lost 2 bases and 8 bases, in that order; junction bases with no gene match: 14. The CDR3 runs 16 residues. In germline, CDR1 is MNHEY, CDR2 SVGAGI. In DNA form, the CDR3 reads TGTGCCAGCAGTTACGATCAACAGGGGAGTCTGCGGGGCTACACCTTC. It specifies CASSYDQQGSLRGYTF.

The table lists this clone with a count of one. The chain uses TRBV10-3 and TRBJ2-3; TRBD2 matches 10 bases. Germline-derived CDR1 and CDR2 are ENHRY and SYGVKD. The length of the CDR3 is 15 residues. J gave up 4 bases and V 6 bases, and 7 bases lay outside the gene matches. The CDR3 DNA sequence: TGTGCCATCAGCCCCGCTAGCGGGAGTCCAGATACGCAGTATTTT. Amino acids: CAISPASGSPDTQYF.

The chain joins TRBV27 to TRBJ1-1, with 10 positions matching TRBD1. CDR3 length equals 17 residues. The germline V gene encodes CDR1 MNHEY and CDR2 SMNVEV (reference sequence). After removal of 6 bases from V and 5 bases from J, the junction contained 15 bases not matched to a gene. For the CDR3, the DNA is TGTGCCAGCAGCGTCTTCCCCCTGACAGGGGGCGGAACTGAAGCTTTCTTT. It yields the protein CASSVFPLTGGGTEAFF.